This TCR beta chain is from a study of blood T cell repertoires in COVID-19. Data came from immunoSEQ multiplex PCR; TCRdb stores just in-frame clones and leaves some out. The sample has approximately 63,000 clones, approximately 92% seen once. The ends lost 1 base at V and 0 bases at J; junction bases unmatched: 10. The germline gives CDR1 SEHNR, CDR2 FQNEAQ (reference sequence). The length of the CDR3 is 19 residues. The sequence came from a woman aged 60-75 years with COVID-19, enrolled during active disease. Material for sequencing was peripheral blood. The chain has TRBV7-9 and TRBJ2-1; 9 bases fit TRBD2. CDR3 region: CASSLGLGREGHSYNEQFF. DNA for the CDR3: TGTGCCAGCAGCTTAGGTCTTGGGCGGGAGGGCCACTCCTACAATGAGCAGTTCTTC.